This T cell receptor (beta chain) is drawn from a study of blood T cells in healthy people across ages. Study-wide findings and caveats: Diversity was higher, and naive CD4+ cells more numerous, in long-lived donors than in aged donors.

Then a second PCR, running about 7 to 11 cycles, was carried out with a sample-barcoded 5' primer and a J-beta primer mix. The template-switch adaptor was a 5' adaptor with 12 random nucleotides. It tagged each cDNA molecule. TCRdb re-derived calls from the 5' RACE reads in MiXCR, one entry per CDR3 protein. The sample yields under 1,100,000 distinct CDR3 sequences, about 23% seen once. No fewer than 5.5 micrograms of total RNA were isolated from every sample. Regarding this clonotype: The antigen remains undetermined.

CDR3 length equals 14 residues. V gave up 1 base and J gave up 8 bases; unmatched junction bases: 7. Germline CDR1 is SQVTM and CDR2 is ANQGSEA. These data were also reused for a study on T cells of mothers and their children. Per that study: For the second PCR, the M1S primer put in sample barcodes and 2-4 random nucleotides.

The receptor was derived from a girl aged 2-10 years in good health. The chain couples TRBV29-1 to TRBJ1-4, with 7 bases fitting TRBD1. What was sequenced was blood. CDR3 sequence reads: CSVEGTGAGEKLFF. The CDR3 bases are TGCAGCGTTGAAGGCACAGGGGCAGGCGAAAAACTGTTTTTT.